The rows below give T cell receptor beta chains drawn from one sample of a study of blood T cell repertoires in COVID-19. Sequenced by immunoSEQ multiplex PCR; TCRdb stores in-frame clones only, minus some. The data contain 220,000 or so clones, 90% of them singletons. Source material: PBMCs or T cells enriched from blood (not recorded which). Source of these receptors: a man under 40 who had been exposed to COVID-19. Both conserved end residues are part of each CDR3. D genes are given only for firm matches. Not every row has a clone size; where given, it reads once, few, many or a size class.

>TRBV7-9|TRBJ2-7|.|.
CASSLARGNTYEQYF
TGTGCCAGCAGCTTAGCCAGGGGAAATACCTACGAGCAGTACTTC
>TRBV9|TRBJ1-2|.|.
CASSVAGTTNLYGYTF
TGTGCCAGCAGCGTAGCCGGGACAACAAATCTTTATGGCTACACCTTC
>TRBV14|TRBJ2-1|.|TRBD1
CASSQEGQPYNEQFF
TGTGCCAGCAGCCAAGAGGGACAGCCTTACAATGAGCAGTTCTTC
>TRBV4-1|TRBJ2-3|.|TRBD2
CASSQEAGGIGTDTQYF
TGCGCCAGCAGCCAAGAAGCGGGGGGGATAGGCACAGATACGCAGTATTTT
>TRBV4-1|TRBJ2-1|.|.
CASSRGGPDNEQFF
TGCGCCAGCAGCCGGGGAGGTCCAGACAATGAGCAGTTCTTC
>TRBV6-1|TRBJ2-3|many|TRBD2
CASSEAMAGGPTDTQYF
TGTGCCAGCAGTGAAGCGATGGCGGGGGGGCCCACAGATACGCAGTATTTT
>TRBV19|TRBJ1-2|.|.
CASRSGDGYTF
TGTGCCAGTAGATCAGGGGATGGCTACACCTTC
>TRBV27|TRBJ2-1|.|.
CASSLSRGAGYNEQFF
TGTGCCAGCAGTTTATCCCGGGGGGCCGGCTACAATGAGCAGTTCTTC
>TRBV15|TRBJ1-1|.|TRBD1
CATSRTGGDPEAFF
TGTGCCACCAGCAGAACAGGGGGCGATCCTGAAGCTTTCTTT
>TRBV9|TRBJ2-1|.|.
CASSVEAYYNEQFF
TGTGCCAGCAGCGTAGAAGCTTACTACAATGAGCAGTTCTTC
>TRBV3-1/TRBV3-2|TRBJ2-2|.|TRBD1
CASSQLNRGFTGELFF
TGTGCCAGCAGCCAATTGAACAGGGGGTTCACCGGGGAGCTGTTTTTT
>TRBV11-2|TRBJ1-1|.|.
CASSLETGWAFF
TGTGCCAGCAGCTTAGAAACAGGGTGGGCTTTCTTT
>TRBV5-4|TRBJ1-6|few|.
CASRQGAPYNSPLHF
TGTGCCAGCAGGCAAGGGGCCCCATATAATTCACCCCTCCACTTT
>TRBV5-1|TRBJ1-6|few|TRBD1
CASSFGTEPSPLHF
TGCGCCAGCAGCTTCGGGACAGAGCCATCACCCCTCCACTTT
>TRBV6-4|TRBJ1-2|.|.
CASSHTYGGGYGYTF
TGTGCCAGCTCTCACACTTACGGTGGGGGGTATGGCTACACCTTC
>TRBV9|TRBJ1-3|.|.
CASRTGGTSGNTIYF
TGTGCCAGCAGGACGGGGGGAACTTCTGGAAACACCATATATTTT
>TRBV6-4|TRBJ2-3|.|TRBD1
CASSAGTGGTDTQYF
TGTGCCAGCAGTGCCGGGACAGGGGGAACAGATACGCAGTATTTT
>TRBV30|TRBJ2-6|.|.
CAWSLGGANVLTF
TGTGCCTGGAGTCTAGGTGGGGCCAACGTCCTGACTTTC
>TRBV2|TRBJ1-6|.|TRBD1
CASGRQGGNSPLHF
TGTGCCAGCGGAAGACAGGGGGGTAATTCACCCCTCCACTTT
>TRBV7-2|TRBJ1-2|.|.
CASSLDSGTYGYTF
TGTGCCAGCAGCTTAGATTCAGGAACCTATGGCTACACCTTC
>TRBV29-1|TRBJ1-2|.|.
CSVTGLANYGYTF
TGCAGCGTCACAGGGTTAGCTAACTATGGCTACACCTTC
>TRBV4-1|TRBJ2-1|.|TRBD1
CASSHFGTGGSPYNEQFF
TGCGCCAGCAGCCATTTCGGGACAGGGGGCTCGCCTTACAATGAGCAGTTCTTC